Given below is one TCR beta chain in context. Its antigen is as yet unknown. Terminally differentiated effector memory CD45RA+ cells were excluded by CCR7 positive selection of CD45RO-negative cells. This entry belongs to a study of shared clonotypes between healthy human individuals. Broader study findings: The study sampled only blood, and tissue repertoires likely differ. Lower generation probabilities were found for non-shared clonotypes than for those shared by all four donors.

The V end lost 5 bases, the J end lost 0 bases, and 11 bases lay between the germline ends. The CDR3 contains 14 residues. Germline CDR1 reads LNHNV; CDR2 reads YYDKDF (reference sequence). The protocol was immunoSEQ multiplex PCR, while the TCRdb copy is restricted to in-frame clones and leaves out a portion. The table lists roughly 770,000 clones, about 97% of them singletons. The source of this sequence is a man aged 25 to 40 in good health. The sample was naive CD8+ T cells sorted from blood. This chain uses TRBV15 with TRBJ2-7, with D perhaps matching TRBD1 (5 bases). The CDR3 DNA reads TGTGCCACCAGCGTCCGACAGACCTCCTACGAGCAGTACTTC. Translating gives CATSVRQTSYEQYF.